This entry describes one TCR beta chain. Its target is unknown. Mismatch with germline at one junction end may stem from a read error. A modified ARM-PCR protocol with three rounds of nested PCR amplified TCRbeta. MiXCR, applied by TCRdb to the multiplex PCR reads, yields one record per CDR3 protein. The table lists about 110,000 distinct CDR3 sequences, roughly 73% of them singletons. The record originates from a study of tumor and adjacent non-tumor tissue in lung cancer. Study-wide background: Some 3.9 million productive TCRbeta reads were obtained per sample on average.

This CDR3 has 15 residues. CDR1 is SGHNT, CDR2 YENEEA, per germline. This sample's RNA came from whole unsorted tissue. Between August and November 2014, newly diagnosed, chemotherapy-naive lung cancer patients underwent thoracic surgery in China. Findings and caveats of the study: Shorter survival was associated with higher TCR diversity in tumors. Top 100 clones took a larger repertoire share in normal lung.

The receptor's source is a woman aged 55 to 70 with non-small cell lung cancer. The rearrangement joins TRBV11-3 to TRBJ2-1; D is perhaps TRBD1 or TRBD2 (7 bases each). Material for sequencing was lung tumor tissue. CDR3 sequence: CVSDHLAGGANEHFF. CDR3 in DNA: TGTGTCAGCGACCACTTAGCAGGGGGGGCCAATGAGCATTTCTTC.